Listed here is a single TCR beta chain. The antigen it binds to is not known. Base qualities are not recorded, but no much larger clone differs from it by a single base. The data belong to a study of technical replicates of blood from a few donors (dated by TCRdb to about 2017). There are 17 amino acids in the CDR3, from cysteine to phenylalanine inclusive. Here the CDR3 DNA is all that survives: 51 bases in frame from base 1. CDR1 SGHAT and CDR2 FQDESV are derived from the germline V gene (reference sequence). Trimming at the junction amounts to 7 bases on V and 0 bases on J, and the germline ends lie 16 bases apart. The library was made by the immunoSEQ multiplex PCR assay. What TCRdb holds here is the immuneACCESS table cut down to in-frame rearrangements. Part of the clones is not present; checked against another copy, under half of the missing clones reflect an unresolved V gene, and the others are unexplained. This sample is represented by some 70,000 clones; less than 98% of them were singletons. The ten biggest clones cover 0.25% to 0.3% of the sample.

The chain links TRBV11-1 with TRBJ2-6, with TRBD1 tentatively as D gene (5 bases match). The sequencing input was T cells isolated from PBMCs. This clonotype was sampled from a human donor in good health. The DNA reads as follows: TGTGCCAGCACAAGGGGCAGCCCATCCTCTGGGGCCAACGTCCTGACTTTC. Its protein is CASTRGSPSSGANVLTF.